The subject of this entry is one T cell receptor beta chain. Its cognate antigen is unknown. These data are taken from a study of Graves' ophthalmopathy and Graves' hyperthyroidism. Overall study: Ophthalmopathy absent within 18 months of follow-up marked hyperthyroidism as stable. General study points: A roughly 81% specificity and just under 90% sensitivity were achieved by a 13-signature model that separated ophthalmopathy from stable hyperthyroidism. Detection in blood was also observed for most expanded thyroid clonotypes above 0.001 frequency.

This CDR3 comprises 14 residues. The V gene end was trimmed by 6 bases and the J gene end by 6 bases; junction bases not matched to a gene: 10. RNA served as the template for amplifying TCR beta CDR3 regions. The workflow started with a first-round RT-PCR run with HTBI primers and then moved on to a second-round multiplex PCR. TCRdb used MiXCR to reprocess the multiplex PCR reads, holding one entry per CDR3 protein. Among about 1.2 million distinct CDR3 sequences, roughly two fifths were seen once, and the ten largest hold 11%. The hyperthyroidism patients had a new diagnosis of under 2 months' duration and were aged 18 to 65.

Material for sequencing was peripheral blood or thyroid tissue (not recorded which). The TCR sequence derives from an adult man with Graves' hyperthyroidism. The rearrangement joins TRBV12-3 or TRBV12-4 to TRBJ1-2, with TRBD1 matching over 7 bases. The CDR3: CASRSTGPLDGYTF. The CDR3 DNA reads TGTGCCAGCAGGTCGACAGGGCCACTCGATGGCTACACCTTC.